The sequence of this T cell receptor (beta chain) was determined in a study of blood T cells in healthy people across ages. General study findings and limits: More naive CD4+ cells and higher diversity were found in long-lived than in aged donors. Donor CMV status, an unknown factor, possibly confounded changes in expanded clonotypes.

Regarding this clonotype: No antigen is known for it.

Each sample had at least 7 million PBMCs isolated. Germline V gene sequence: CDR1 ENHRY, CDR2 SYGVKD. Losses at the gene ends were 5 bases for V and 2 bases for J; bases not matched to a gene: 4. The CDR3 has 14 residues. The use of a sample-barcoded 5' primer and a J-beta primer mix characterized a second PCR of about 7 to 12 cycles. A single record per CDR3 protein comes from TCRdb applying MiXCR to the 5' RACE reads. The top ten hold roughly 7.7% of the sample, which has more than 1.4 million distinct CDR3 sequences, approximately 42% seen once. Sequenced material: blood. The sequence was collected from a woman under 30 in good health. The chain combines TRBV10-3 with TRBJ2-5; 8 nucleotides line up with TRBD1. CDR3 DNA: TGTGCCATCAGTACAGGGGGGTTACAAGAGACCCAGTACTTC. Protein: CAISTGGLQETQYF.